These 20 T cell receptor beta chains were all obtained from the same sample, sequenced in a study of shared T cell receptors in the human thymus. This table comes from immunoSEQ multiplex PCR, and its TCRdb copy is limited to in-frame clones, with some not included. The table has roughly 700,000 clones, roughly 90% seen once. This sample also belongs to another study, concerning human thymus T cells.

Source material: thymocytes. Every receptor here comes from a boy younger than two with a congenital heart defect.

The chain employs TRBV27 and TRBJ1-3; possibly TRBD1 for D (5 bases). From germline, CDR1 is MNHEY and CDR2 SMNVEV (reference sequence). The CDR3 has 19 amino acids. Trimming removed 8 bases at V and 0 bases at J, with 26 bases between. CDR3 in DNA: TGTGCCAGCCTCAACCCGCAAGTTCTGACAGCCAGCTCTGGAAACACCATATATTTT. Protein: CASLNPQVLTASSGNTIYF.

CDR3 coding DNA: TGCGCCAGCAGCCAAGCCCGGGACAGCCACTCCTACGAGCAGTACTTC. Its translation: CASSQARDSHSYEQYF. This sequence joins TRBV4-1 and TRBJ2-7; the match to TRBD1 covers 7 bases. Per germline, CDR1 MGHRA and CDR2 YSYEKL. The V segment lost 1 base and the J segment 0 bases; nucleotides outside the gene matches: 6. This CDR3 region has 16 residues.

V gene TRBV5-4 combines with J gene TRBJ2-5; TRBD2 is a possible D gene (6 bases). The CDR3 covers 14 residues. V lost 4 bases to trimming and J lost 3 bases, with 13 bases between them. Germline V CDR1 and CDR2: SGHNT, YYREEE (reference sequence). The CDR3 protein is CASSRGLVEETQYF. CDR3 nucleotides: TGTGCCAGCAGCAGGGGACTGGTCGAAGAGACCCAGTACTTC.

The chain uses TRBV10-1 and TRBJ1-5; D is ambiguous. CDR3 length: 13 amino acids. V lost 4 bases, J lost 5 bases, and 9 bases lay in between. CDR1 is WNHNN and CDR2 is SYGVQD in the germline V gene (reference sequence). The DNA for the CDR3 is TGCGCCAGCAGTGTCCGGGGTGATCAGCCCCAGCATTTT. This codes for CASSVRGDQPQHF.

The chain has TRBV6-1 and TRBJ2-7; 8 nucleotides align to TRBD1. Germline V gene sequence: CDR1 MNHNS, CDR2 SASEGT. V was clipped by 3 bases and J by 2 bases; unmatched bases: 6. This CDR3 comprises 15 residues. CDR3 sequence reads: CASSEGDRSTYEQYF. The CDR3 DNA reads as TGTGCCAGCAGTGAGGGGGACAGGTCCACCTACGAGCAGTACTTC.

Comment on this clone: Distinct nucleotide sequences in the sample also encode this CDR3. The genes are TRBV7-9 and TRBJ2-1; D unclear. Deletions cut 3 bases from V and 8 bases from J, with 5 bases between. In germline, CDR1 is SEHNR, CDR2 FQNEAQ (reference sequence). This CDR3 has 11 amino acids. CDR3 residues: CASSFSYEQFF. For the CDR3, the DNA is TGTGCCAGCAGCTTTTCATATGAGCAGTTCTTC.

J is TRBJ2-7 and V is TRBV5-1; TRBD2 matches 10 bases. This CDR3 contains 15 residues. Germline CDR1 SGHRS, CDR2 YFSETQ. The trim removed 3 bases at V and 5 bases at J, leaving 8 bases unmatched. The CDR3 region has the DNA TGCGCCAGCAGCTCAACTAGCGGGATGATGGACGAGCAGTACTTC. It is translated as CASSSTSGMMDEQYF.

The chain couples TRBV6-4 to TRBJ2-1, with D possibly being TRBD2 (6 bases). V lost 6 bases to trimming and J lost 4 bases, with 16 bases between them. The germline gives CDR1 MRHNA, CDR2 SNTAGT. This CDR3 is 15 amino acids long. CDR3 in amino acids: CASSDEGDSYNEQFF. CDR3 DNA sequence: TGTGCCAGCAGCGACGAAGGGGACTCATACAATGAGCAGTTCTTC.

The gene calls are TRBV9 and TRBJ1-1, with D possibly being TRBD1 (6 bases). The CDR3 extends over 15 amino acids. Trimming shortened V by 4 bases and J by 0 bases, and 13 bases separated the two germline ends. The germline V gene has CDR1 SGDLS and CDR2 YYNGEE. The CDR3 sequence is CASSTHRAMNTEAFF. Written as DNA, the CDR3 is TGTGCCAGCAGCACCCACAGGGCGATGAACACTGAAGCTTTCTTT.

CDR3 sequence (DNA): TGTGCCAGCAGCTGCCACGTTAGAGGCACAGATACGCAGTATTTT. This codes for CASSCHVRGTDTQYF. This rearrangement joins TRBV5-6 to TRBJ2-3; D remains unclear. Per germline, CDR1 SGHDT and CDR2 YYEEEE. V was cut by 3 bases and J by 1 base, with 12 bases left in between. The CDR3 covers 15 residues.

The chain links TRBV18 to TRBJ2-5, with a tentative D call TRBD2 (6 bases). The CDR3 spans 13 residues. The germline V and J ends were trimmed by 4 bases and 3 bases, with 9 bases remaining between them. Germline CDR1 and CDR2: KGHSH and LQKENI. DNA of the CDR3: TGTGCCAGCTCACTAGCGGATAAAGAGACCCAGTACTTC. It is translated as CASSLADKETQYF.

The rearrangement joins TRBV28 to TRBJ1-2; D might be TRBD1 (5 bases). Deletions cut 5 bases from V and 4 bases from J, with 14 bases between. This CDR3 is 14 amino acids long. CDR1 and CDR2 from the germline V gene are MDHEN and SYDVKM. CDR3 nucleotides: TGTGCCAGCAGTCCTCAGGGAGGGGTCTATGGCTACACCTTC. It codes for CASSPQGGVYGYTF.

This clone appeared a single time. V and J are TRBV9 and TRBJ1-2; D call uncertain. Trimming shortened V by 4 bases and J by 0 bases, and 7 bases separated the two germline ends. Germline loops: CDR1 SGDLS, CDR2 YYNGEE. CDR3 size: 13 residues. The CDR3 DNA reads as TGTGCCAGCAGCCCTCAGACTAACTATGGCTACACCTTC. This sequence encodes CASSPQTNYGYTF. The full variable domain, its missing parts supplied by reference TRBV9 and TRBJ1-2, is DSGVTQTPKHLITATGQRVTLRCSPRSGDLSVYWYQQSLDQGLQFLIQYYNGEERAKGNILERFSAQQFPDLHSELNLSSLELGDSALYFCASSPQTNYGYTFGSGTRLTVV.

This chain joins TRBV10-3 and TRBJ2-3, with TRBD2 identical over 10 bases. The germline V gene encodes CDR1 ENHRY and CDR2 SYGVKD. V was pared by 4 bases and J by 3 bases, with 7 bases of the junction left unmatched. The CDR3 has 16 amino acids. The CDR3 sequence is CAISVLAGAGTDTQYF. CDR3 bases: TGTGCCATCAGTGTGCTAGCGGGAGCAGGGACAGATACGCAGTATTTT.

The chain carries TRBV9 and TRBJ2-1; 8 bases align to TRBD1. This CDR3 is 16 amino acids long. The germline V gene has CDR1 SGDLS and CDR2 YYNGEE. V was clipped by 3 bases and J by 5 bases; unmatched bases: 10. The CDR3 DNA sequence: TGTGCCAGCAGCGCGCCCAGGGGGCTAGCCGACAATGAGCAGTTCTTC. As protein: CASSAPRGLADNEQFF.

This chain connects TRBV11-3 to TRBJ2-2; 11 bases fit TRBD2. The trim removed 4 bases at V and 3 bases at J, leaving 10 bases unmatched. The CDR3 consists of 18 residues. Looked up from germline, CDR1 is SGHNT and CDR2 is YENEEA. This CDR3 reads CASSSPRSGRADTGELFF. DNA of the CDR3: TGTGCCAGCAGCTCCCCTCGTAGCGGGAGGGCCGACACCGGGGAGCTGTTTTTT.

The rearrangement joins TRBV27 to TRBJ2-2; tentative D call: TRBD2 (6 bases). Trimming left V 5 bases short and J 7 bases short, with 17 bases between. Germline lookup yields CDR1 MNHEY and CDR2 SMNVEV (reference sequence). The CDR3 covers 15 residues. The CDR3 is CASSTPWGENGELFF. The CDR3 DNA reads as TGTGCCAGCAGTACCCCCTGGGGGGAGAACGGGGAGCTGTTTTTT.

This chain joins TRBV7-9 and TRBJ2-7; 8 bases align to TRBD1. The trim removed 4 bases at V and 4 bases at J, leaving 15 bases unmatched. The CDR3 has 17 amino acids. The V gene's germline CDR1 is SEHNR and CDR2 FQNEAQ (reference sequence). CDR3 sequence reads: CASSSGAYRGMGYEQYF. CDR3 bases: TGTGCCAGCAGCTCTGGGGCTTACAGGGGGATGGGGTACGAGCAGTACTTC.

The chain is built from TRBV28 and TRBJ2-5, with TRBD1 matching 8 bases. The J segment lost 8 bases and the V segment lost 4 bases, leaving 9 bases of the junction unmatched. The germline V gene encodes CDR1 MDHEN and CDR2 SYDVKM. The CDR3 runs to 14 residues. CDR3 DNA: TGTGCCAGCAGTTCTAGGGACAGGAAGAGAACCCAGTACTTC. It specifies CASSSRDRKRTQYF.

The V call is TRBV29-1, the J call TRBJ1-2; the match to TRBD1 covers 8 bases. The CDR3 sequence is 13 residues long. V shed 6 bases, J shed 2 bases, and the junction held 5 bases outside the gene matches. Per the germline V gene, CDR1 is SQVTM and CDR2 is ANQGSEA. The CDR3 DNA sequence: TGCAGCGTCCGGACAGGGTCGAACTATGGCTACACCTTC. This sequence encodes CSVRTGSNYGYTF. Combining the CDR3 with reference TRBV29-1 and TRBJ1-2 gives the whole variable domain SAVISQKPSRDICQRGTSLTIQCQVDSQVTMMFWYRQQPGQSLTLIATANQGSEATYESGFVIDKFPISRPNLTFSTLTVSNMSPEDSSIYLCSVRTGSNYGYTFGSGTRLTVV.